One sample yielded the 23 T cell receptor beta chains listed below, sequenced in a study of T cell responses to AZD1222 COVID-19 vaccine. Here immunoSEQ multiplex PCR was the method, and the copy in TCRdb shows in-frame clones only, minus some. The table includes about 270,000 clones, around 93% detected once. The specimen comprised peripheral blood, sampled 28 days after the second AZD1222 dose. The receptors shown here come from an adult who received the AZD1222 COVID-19 vaccine.

V usage is TRBV3-1 (or the pseudogene TRBV3-2) and J usage is TRBJ1-1, with D perhaps matching TRBD1 (6 bases). Germline CDR1 is LGHDT and CDR2 is YNNKEL (reference sequence). The CDR3 runs 15 residues. V lost 7 bases, J lost 5 bases, and 20 bases lay in between. The CDR3, as DNA: TGTGCCAGCAAAAGGGGCGCAGGGGTGGTGACTGAAGCTTTCTTT. Its translation is CASKRGAGVVTEAFF.

This clone occurred a few times. DNA for the CDR3: TGTGCCAGCAGTGAGACAGGGGAGTCCGGGGAGCTGTTTTTT. Protein: CASSETGESGELFF. The V and J genes are TRBV6-4 and TRBJ2-2; TRBD1 agrees at 8 bases. J gave up 6 bases and V 3 bases, and 3 bases lay outside the gene matches. The length of the CDR3 is 14 residues. Germline V gives CDR1 MRHNA, CDR2 SNTAGT.

The rearrangement joins TRBV12-3 or TRBV12-4 to TRBJ1-4; perhaps TRBD1 as D (5 bases). The V gene lost 5 bases and the J gene lost 4 bases, with 8 bases spanning the gap. This CDR3 contains 13 residues. CDR3 nucleotides: TGTGCCAGCAGTCCGGGGGATAATGAAAAACTGTTTTTT. Its translation: CASSPGDNEKLFF.

This clone is a singleton in its sample. The V gene is TRBV5-1, the J gene TRBJ2-7; D is undetermined. Between the trimmed V and J ends, which lost 0 bases and 2 bases, there was a span of 9 bases. Germline lookup yields CDR1 SGHRS and CDR2 YFSETQ. This CDR3 is built from 14 residues. In DNA form, the CDR3 reads TGCGCCAGCAGCTTGGAAATGGGGACCTACGAGCAGTACTTC. Translated: CASSLEMGTYEQYF.

This sequence joins TRBV20-1 and TRBJ2-7; D possibly corresponds to TRBD2 (6 bases). CDR3 size: 15 residues. CDR1 is DFQATT, CDR2 SNEGSKA, per germline (reference sequence). The germline V and J ends were trimmed by 3 bases and 5 bases, with 20 bases remaining between them. CDR3 protein: CSASTVKAGRNEQYF. The CDR3 coding sequence is TGCAGTGCTAGTACTGTGAAGGCAGGGAGGAACGAGCAGTACTTC.

This clone appeared a few times. This sequence joins TRBV5-1 and TRBJ2-7, with D possibly being TRBD1 or TRBD2 (7 bases each). V lost 2 bases and J lost 5, with 17 bases in between. Germline V gives CDR1 SGHRS, CDR2 YFSETQ. The CDR3 has 15 residues. The CDR3 region is CASSFGLQGRDEQYF. The CDR3 nucleotides read TGCGCCAGCAGCTTTGGACTACAGGGGAGGGACGAGCAGTACTTC.

The J gene is TRBJ1-1, the V gene TRBV7-9; D remains ambiguous. Trimming took off 2 bases at V and 2 bases at J, with 6 bases between the two ends. Germline CDR1 reads SEHNR; CDR2 reads FQNEAQ (reference sequence). The CDR3 is 13 residues long. The CDR3 bases are TGTGCCAGCAGCTTAAGAGATAACACTGAAGCTTTCTTT. This translates into CASSLRDNTEAFF.

The V gene is TRBV2, the J gene TRBJ1-6; D is undetermined. Germline V gene sequence: CDR1 SNHLY, CDR2 FYNNEI. The CDR3 extends over 14 amino acids. V was trimmed by 5 bases and J by 2 bases, leaving 7 bases between them. The CDR3 sequence: CASSSLAYNSPLHF. CDR3 nucleotide sequence: TGTGCCAGCAGTAGTCTGGCCTATAATTCACCCCTCCACTTT.

This clone occurred a few times. The rearrangement joins TRBV2 to TRBJ2-3; possibly TRBD2 for D (5 bases). This CDR3 is built from 14 residues. Germline assignment: CDR1 SNHLY and CDR2 FYNNEI. V was clipped by 5 bases and J by 0 bases, with 9 bases between them. The CDR3 bases are TGTGCCAGCAGTAAGCGGTCCAGCACAGATACGCAGTATTTT. Translating gives CASSKRSSTDTQYF.

This clone occurred once. The CDR3 DNA sequence: TGTGCCAGCAGTCCCCGGGACAGGGGGTATCAGCCCCAGCATTTT. Protein product: CASSPRDRGYQPQHF. The rearrangement links TRBV6-5 to TRBJ1-5; 11 bases align to TRBD1. The CDR3 is made up of 15 amino acids. V shed 5 bases and J 5 bases; nucleotides not matched to a gene: 5. Germline V gene sequence: CDR1 MNHEY, CDR2 SVGAGI.

This rearrangement joins TRBV20-1 to TRBJ1-1; no firm D call. The V end lost 5 bases, the J end lost 8 bases, and 12 bases lay between the germline ends. CDR1 and CDR2 (germline): DFQATT, SNEGSKA (reference sequence). The length of the CDR3 is 11 residues. As DNA, the CDR3 is TGCAGTGCTCGAGGACCCGGGGAAGCTTTCTTT. Its translation: CSARGPGEAFF.

The V gene is TRBV11-2, the J gene TRBJ1-4; maybe TRBD1 (5 bases). The CDR3 has 14 residues. Germline CDR1 reads SGHAT; CDR2 reads FQNNGV. Trimming cost V 6 bases and J 8 bases, with 16 bases left between them. CDR3 in amino acids: CASRTGGVREKLFF. The DNA for the CDR3 is TGTGCCAGCAGGACCGGGGGTGTACGGGAAAAACTGTTTTTT.

The J gene is TRBJ2-3, the V gene TRBV7-2, with D maybe TRBD2 (5 bases). The ends were cut back, 11 bases at V and 1 base at J, with 16 bases in the middle. This CDR3 spans 14 amino acids. Germline CDR1 reads SGHTA; CDR2 reads FQGNSA. In DNA form, the CDR3 reads TGTGCCTCCTTGAGAGGGCGTGGCACAGATACGCAGTATTTT. It specifies CASLRGRGTDTQYF.

This clone has only one observation. The genes are TRBV7-2 and TRBJ2-5; 14 nucleotides agree with TRBD2. CDR1 and CDR2 (germline): SGHTA, FQGNSA. This CDR3 spans 15 amino acids. V was pared by 5 bases and J by 4 bases, with 3 bases of the junction left unmatched. The CDR3 nucleotides read TGTGCCAGCAGCCCCGGACTAGCGGGAGGAGAGACCCAGTACTTC. It codes for CASSPGLAGGETQYF. The full variable domain, completed using reference TRBV7-2 and TRBJ2-5, is GAGVSQSPSNKVTEKGKDVELRCDPISGHTALYWYRQSLGQGLEFLIYFQGNSAPDKSGLPSDRFSAERTGGSVSTLTIQRTQQEDSAVYLCASSPGLAGGETQYFGPGTRLLVL.

The chain joins TRBV6-5 to TRBJ1-6; D is undetermined. This CDR3 region has 12 residues. Trimming cost V 7 bases and J 4 bases, with 5 bases left between them. Germline V gene sequence: CDR1 MNHEY, CDR2 SVGAGI. CDR3 residues: CASKVYNSPLHF. In nucleotides, the CDR3 is TGTGCCAGCAAAGTATATAATTCACCCCTCCACTTT.

The CDR3 reads CASSPGTGYSPLHF. As DNA, the CDR3 is TGTGCCAGCAGCCCCGGGACAGGCTATTCACCCCTCCACTTT. The rearrangement joins TRBV6-5 to TRBJ1-6; TRBD1 aligns across 8 bases. CDR3 length: 14 residues. V trimming: 6 bases; J trimming: 8 bases; junction bases outside the gene matches: 6. Per the germline V gene, CDR1 is MNHEY and CDR2 is SVGAGI.

The rearrangement joins TRBV11-2 to TRBJ1-1; D is perhaps TRBD1 (6 bases). Germline V gene lookup returns CDR1 SGHAT and CDR2 FQNNGV. V shed 5 bases and J shed 3 bases, with 16 bases lying between them. The CDR3 sequence is 15 residues long. As DNA, the CDR3 is TGTGCCAGCAGCAAAGAGGGGGGCGGATACACTGAAGCTTTCTTT. Amino acids: CASSKEGGGYTEAFF.

This clone was seen once. This rearrangement joins TRBV28 to TRBJ2-2; 9 bases are shared with TRBD1. The CDR3 sequence is 16 residues long. V shed 6 bases, J shed 7 bases, and the junction held 12 bases outside the gene matches. Germline V CDR1 and CDR2: MDHEN, SYDVKM. The CDR3 region has the DNA TGTGCCAGCAGCCCTCGGGGGACAGGGTCAAGCGGGGAGCTGTTTTTT. Its protein product is CASSPRGTGSSGELFF.

The chain is built from TRBV7-3 and TRBJ2-3; the D gene is possibly TRBD2 (6 bases). CDR3 length equals 16 residues. Germline CDR1 is SGHTA and CDR2 is FQGTGA. Between the trimmed V and J ends, which lost 2 bases and 5 bases, there was a span of 17 bases. This CDR3 is CASSLGGDSGLDTQYF. DNA of the CDR3: TGTGCCAGCAGCTTAGGTGGGGACTCAGGGTTAGATACGCAGTATTTT.

J is TRBJ1-1 and V is TRBV7-2, with D tentatively TRBD1 (6 bases). Germline assignment: CDR1 SGHTA and CDR2 FQGNSA. This CDR3 is 12 amino acids long. Trimming cost V 1 base and J 9 bases, with 9 bases left between them. The CDR3: CASSLDTGKAFF. CDR3 nucleotide sequence: TGTGCCAGCAGCTTAGATACAGGGAAAGCTTTCTTT.

The V and J genes are TRBV4-1 and TRBJ2-5; either TRBD1 or TRBD2 may fit D (5 bases each). This CDR3 is 14 amino acids long. Trimming took off 1 base at V and 5 bases at J, with 11 bases between the two ends. Germline lookup yields CDR1 MGHRA and CDR2 YSYEKL. CDR3 sequence: CASSQVGTGETQYF. The CDR3 DNA reads TGCGCCAGCAGCCAAGTAGGGACGGGTGAGACCCAGTACTTC.

The chain carries TRBV7-4 and TRBJ2-7; no clear D gene. This CDR3 spans 14 amino acids. Germline V lookup: CDR1 SGHVT, CDR2 SQSDAQ. V lost 1 base, J lost 4 bases, and 11 bases lay in between. CDR3 DNA sequence: TGTGCCAGCAGCTTAGTGGTTGGGCTGTACGAGCAGTACTTC. It is translated as CASSLVVGLYEQYF.

This rearrangement joins TRBV7-2 to TRBJ1-6; no definite D call. The CDR3 is 12 amino acids. Germline V gives CDR1 SGHTA, CDR2 FQGNSA. Trimming stripped 5 bases from V and 7 bases from J, with 6 bases between. CDR3 coding DNA: TGTGCCAGCAGCGGAGACAATTCACCCCTCCACTTT. Translating gives CASSGDNSPLHF.